These 17 T cell receptor beta chains were sequenced from one sample in a study of cytomegalovirus exposure and HLA in healthy donors. Vbeta (60) and Jbeta (13) primers were used in the PCR. Sequencing was performed with immunoSEQ multiplex PCR; in TCRdb, only in-frame clones are kept and a portion is missing. Among approximately 140,000 clones, 82% were seen once, and the ten largest hold around 2.5%. The sample was PBMCs. These receptor sequences come from a male donor in good health and CMV-seronegative.

This chain links TRBV18 with TRBJ2-1; 14 nucleotides agree with TRBD2. J was trimmed by 9 bases and V by 3 bases; bases with no gene match: 4. From germline, CDR1 is KGHSH and CDR2 LQKENI. CDR3 length: 15 amino acids. In DNA, the CDR3 is TGTGCCAGCTCACCGGGACTAGCGGGAGAAGGTGAGCAGTTCTTC. Translating it yields CASSPGLAGEGEQFF.

The V and J genes are TRBV28 and TRBJ1-2; 9 nucleotides match TRBD1. This CDR3 is built from 15 residues. Per germline, CDR1 MDHEN and CDR2 SYDVKM. After removal of 1 base from V and 7 bases from J, the junction contained 7 bases not matched to a gene. This chain's CDR3 is CASSLLTGGAGGYTF. CDR3 coding DNA: TGTGCCAGCAGTTTATTGACAGGGGGGGCGGGTGGCTACACCTTC.

The V and J genes are TRBV9 and TRBJ2-1; D is perhaps TRBD2 (6 bases). The CDR3 runs 14 residues. Germline values: CDR1 SGDLS, CDR2 YYNGEE. V lost 7 bases and J 0 bases, leaving 11 bases between the germline ends. This CDR3 is CASGSGSSYNEQFF. The CDR3 DNA reads TGTGCCAGCGGTAGCGGCTCCTCCTACAATGAGCAGTTCTTC.

The CDR3 DNA is TGTGCCACCAGCAGAGTTGCGGGAGGGCCCACAGATACGCAGTATTTT. Translation gives CATSRVAGGPTDTQYF. J is TRBJ2-3 and V is TRBV15; TRBD2 matches 9 bases. The CDR3 extends over 16 amino acids. The ends lost 1 base at V and 2 bases at J; junction bases unmatched: 4. From germline, CDR1 is LNHNV and CDR2 YYDKDF (reference sequence).

The chain uses TRBV2 and TRBJ1-5, with D uncertain. From germline, CDR1 is SNHLY and CDR2 FYNNEI. The CDR3 has 12 residues. Trimming shortened V by 8 bases and J by 2 bases, and 7 bases separated the two germline ends. CDR3 residues: CASGRGNQPQHF. The CDR3, as DNA: TGTGCCAGCGGGAGGGGCAATCAGCCCCAGCATTTT.

The J gene is TRBJ2-1, the V gene TRBV19; TRBD2 agrees at 11 bases. V gave up 7 bases and J gave up 5 bases; unmatched junction bases: 13. The CDR3 length is 17 residues. Per germline, CDR1 LNHDA and CDR2 SQIVND (reference sequence). CDR3 in amino acids: CASTPGTSGALHNEQFF. The CDR3 DNA follows: TGTGCCAGTACCCCCGGGACTAGCGGCGCCCTTCACAATGAGCAGTTCTTC. Combining the CDR3 with reference TRBV19 and TRBJ2-1 gives the whole variable domain DGGITQSPKYLFRKEGQNVTLSCEQNLNHDAMYWYRQDPGQGLRLIYYSQIVNDFQKGDIAEGYSVSREKKESFPLTVTSAQKNPTAFYLCASTPGTSGALHNEQFFGPGTRLTVL.

This clone has only one observation. This chain connects TRBV4-3 to TRBJ1-4; D is ambiguous. There are 15 residues in the CDR3. Germline-derived CDR1 and CDR2 are LGHNA and YSLEER. Trimming pared 0 bases from V and 7 bases from J, leaving 12 bases between. The DNA for the CDR3 is TGCGCCAGCAGCCAAGATTCCCACGACATTGAAAAACTGTTTTTT. Protein sequence: CASSQDSHDIEKLFF.

The V gene is TRBV10-2, the J gene TRBJ2-3; no firm D call. Germline CDR1 WSHSY, CDR2 SAAADI. The V end lost 0 bases, the J end lost 1 base, and 8 bases lay between the germline ends. CDR3 length equals 15 residues. The CDR3 DNA reads TGCGCCAGCAGTGAGTCAGCGAGCGGCACAGATACGCAGTATTTT. Residues: CASSESASGTDTQYF.

The V gene is TRBV7-2, the J gene TRBJ2-7; D ambiguous. Trimming stripped 7 bases from V and 0 bases from J, with 16 bases between. This CDR3 region has 15 residues. The germline gives CDR1 SGHTA, CDR2 FQGNSA. The CDR3 region is CASTRDSRSSYEQYF. DNA for the CDR3: TGTGCCAGCACCCGAGACTCTCGGAGCTCCTACGAGCAGTACTTC.

The V call is TRBV28, the J call TRBJ2-1, with D possibly matching TRBD2 (5 bases). Trimming shortened V by 7 bases and J by 8 bases, and 18 bases separated the two germline ends. This CDR3 is 14 amino acids long. Germline V gene lookup returns CDR1 MDHEN and CDR2 SYDVKM. The CDR3 DNA reads as TGTGCCAGCACCCTAGGTGGCGGGCGTTATGAGCAGTTCTTC. Translated: CASTLGGGRYEQFF.

The rearrangement joins TRBV4-1 to TRBJ2-5, with D maybe TRBD2 (5 bases). TRBJ2-7 explains the end of the DNA better; the J call may be wrong. Germline V lookup: CDR1 MGHRA, CDR2 YSYEKL. The CDR3 has 13 amino acids. The CDR3, as DNA: TGCGCCAGCAGCCAAGTGGAAGGGAGCGAGCAGTACTTC. Translating it yields CASSQVEGSEQYF.

V gene TRBV5-1 combines with J gene TRBJ1-1, with 7 nucleotides matching TRBD1. After removal of 5 bases from V and 4 bases from J, the junction contained 8 bases not matched to a gene. The length of the CDR3 is 14 residues. Germline-derived CDR1 and CDR2 are SGHRS and YFSETQ. CDR3 sequence reads: CASRLGQMGTEAFF. CDR3 nucleotide sequence: TGCGCCAGCAGGCTGGGACAGATGGGCACTGAAGCTTTCTTT.

This clone appeared once. The rearrangement links TRBV29-1 to TRBJ1-1; 11 bases match TRBD1. CDR1 and CDR2 (germline): SQVTM, ANQGSEA. V dropped 6 bases and J dropped 6; count of bases not matched to a gene: 6. This CDR3 spans 13 amino acids. The CDR3 reads CSVEDRGQAEAFF. As DNA, the CDR3 is TGCAGCGTCGAGGACAGGGGGCAGGCTGAAGCTTTCTTT.

The chain uses TRBV13 and TRBJ2-2; D gene uncertain. Per the germline V gene, CDR1 is PRHDT and CDR2 is FYEKMQ (reference sequence). The CDR3 spans 14 residues. Trimming took off 3 bases at V and 4 bases at J, with 9 bases between the two ends. The CDR3 here is CASSFGLPTGELFF. For the CDR3, the DNA is TGTGCCAGCAGCTTCGGTCTACCCACCGGGGAGCTGTTTTTT.

The rearrangement links TRBV27 to TRBJ2-3, with 8 bases that match TRBD1. With 7 bases clipped from V and 2 bases from J, the junction kept 8 bases outside the gene matches. This CDR3 region has 15 residues. Germline CDR1 MNHEY, CDR2 SMNVEV (reference sequence). Here the CDR3 reads CASTDRDRYTDTQYF. CDR3 coding DNA: TGTGCCAGCACCGACCGGGACAGGTACACAGATACGCAGTATTTT.

Worth noting for this clone: An end of the junction does not agree with germline; a read error may underlie this. V is TRBV6-4 and J is TRBJ2-1; D might be TRBD2 (6 bases). Germline assignment: CDR1 MRHNA and CDR2 SNTAGT. The CDR3 contains 15 residues. The CDR3 coding sequence is TGTGCCAGCAGTTACTCGGGAGATCCCTACAATGAGCAGTTCTTC. Encoded protein: CASSYSGDPYNEQFF.

The V and J genes are TRBV29-1 and TRBJ2-5; D possibly corresponds to TRBD1 (6 bases). This CDR3 has 16 residues. V was cut by 1 base and J by 1 base, with 16 bases left in between. CDR1 is SQVTM and CDR2 is ANQGSEA in the germline V gene. CDR3 amino acids: CSVEVGAGTLQETQYF. In DNA, the CDR3 is TGCAGCGTTGAAGTAGGAGCTGGGACACTCCAAGAGACCCAGTACTTC.